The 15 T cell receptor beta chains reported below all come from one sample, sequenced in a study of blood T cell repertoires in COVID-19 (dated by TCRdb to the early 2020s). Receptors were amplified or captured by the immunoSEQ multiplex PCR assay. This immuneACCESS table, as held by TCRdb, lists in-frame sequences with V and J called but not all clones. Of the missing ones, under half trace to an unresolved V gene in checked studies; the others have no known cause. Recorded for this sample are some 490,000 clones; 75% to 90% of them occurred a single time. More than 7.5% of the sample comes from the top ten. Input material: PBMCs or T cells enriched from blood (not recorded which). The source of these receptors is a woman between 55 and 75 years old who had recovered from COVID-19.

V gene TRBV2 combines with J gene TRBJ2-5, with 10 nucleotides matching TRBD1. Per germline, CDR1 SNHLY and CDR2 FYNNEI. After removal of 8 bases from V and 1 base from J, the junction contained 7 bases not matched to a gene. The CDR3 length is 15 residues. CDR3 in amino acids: CASGRRTGGQETQYF. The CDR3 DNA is TGTGCCAGCGGGCGGAGGACAGGGGGCCAAGAGACCCAGTACTTC.

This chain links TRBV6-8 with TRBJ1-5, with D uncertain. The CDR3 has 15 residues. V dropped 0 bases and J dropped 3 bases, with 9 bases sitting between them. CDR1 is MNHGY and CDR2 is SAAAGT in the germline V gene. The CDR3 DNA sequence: TGTGCCAGCAGTTACTCCGGGAGTTCCAATCAGCCCCAGCATTTT. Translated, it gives CASSYSGSSNQPQHF.

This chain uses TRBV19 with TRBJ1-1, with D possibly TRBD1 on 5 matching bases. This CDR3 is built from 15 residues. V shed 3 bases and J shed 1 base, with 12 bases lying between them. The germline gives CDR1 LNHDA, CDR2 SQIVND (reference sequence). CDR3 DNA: TGTGCCAGTAGTATGCCTCGCGGGGGGAACACTGAAGCTTTCTTT. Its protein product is CASSMPRGGNTEAFF.

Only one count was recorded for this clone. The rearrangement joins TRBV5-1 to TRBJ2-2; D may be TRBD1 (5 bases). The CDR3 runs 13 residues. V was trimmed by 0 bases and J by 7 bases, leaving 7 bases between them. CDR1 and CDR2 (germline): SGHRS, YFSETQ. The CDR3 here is CASSLEGNGELFF. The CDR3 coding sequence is TGCGCCAGCAGCTTGGAGGGGAACGGGGAGCTGTTTTTT.

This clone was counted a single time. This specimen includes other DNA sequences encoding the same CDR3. The CDR3 reads CSASGLAGSDTQYF. The CDR3 coding sequence is TGCAGTGCTAGTGGCCTAGCGGGGTCAGATACGCAGTATTTT. The chain carries TRBV20-1 and TRBJ2-3, with 9 bases matching TRBD2. With 3 bases clipped from V and 4 bases from J, the junction kept 5 bases outside the gene matches. The CDR3 is 14 amino acids. CDR1 is DFQATT and CDR2 is SNEGSKA in the germline V gene (reference sequence).

The CDR3 DNA reads as TGTGCCAGCATTTCCGGGACACTTTTTTACAATGAGCAGTTCTTC. It translates to CASISGTLFYNEQFF. The chain carries TRBV6-6 and TRBJ2-1; tentative D call: TRBD1 (6 bases). The CDR3 has 15 amino acids. Deletions cut 7 bases from V and 4 bases from J, with 17 bases between. Germline CDR1 and CDR2: MNHNY and SVGAGI (reference sequence).

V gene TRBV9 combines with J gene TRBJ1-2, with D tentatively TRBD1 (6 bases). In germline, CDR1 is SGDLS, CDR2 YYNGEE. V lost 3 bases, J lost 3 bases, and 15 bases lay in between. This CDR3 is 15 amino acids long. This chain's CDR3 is CASSAWGGPDYGYTF. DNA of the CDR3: TGTGCCAGCAGCGCTTGGGGGGGGCCTGACTATGGCTACACCTTC.

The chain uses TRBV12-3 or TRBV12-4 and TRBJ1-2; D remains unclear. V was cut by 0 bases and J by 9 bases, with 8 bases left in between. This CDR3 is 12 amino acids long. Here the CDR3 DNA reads TGTGCCAGCAGTTTAGCTCGGAGTAGCTACACCTTC. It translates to CASSLARSSYTF.

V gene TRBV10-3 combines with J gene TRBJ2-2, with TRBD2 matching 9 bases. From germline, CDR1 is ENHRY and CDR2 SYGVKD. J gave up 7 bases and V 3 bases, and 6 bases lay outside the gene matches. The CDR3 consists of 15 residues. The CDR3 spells CAISDGTSRSGELFF. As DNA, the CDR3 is TGTGCCATCAGTGATGGGACTAGCAGGAGCGGGGAGCTGTTTTTT.

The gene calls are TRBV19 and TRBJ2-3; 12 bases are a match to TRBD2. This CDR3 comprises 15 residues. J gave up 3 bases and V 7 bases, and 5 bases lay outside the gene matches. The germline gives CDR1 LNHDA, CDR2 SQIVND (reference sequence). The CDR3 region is CASTSGGGRTDTQYF. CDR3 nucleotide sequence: TGTGCCAGTACTAGCGGGGGGGGAAGAACAGATACGCAGTATTTT.

The CDR3 protein is CASSQIVGTGNSPLHF. DNA for the CDR3: TGTGCCAGCAGCCAAATCGTTGGGACAGGAAATTCACCCCTCCACTTT. The chain has TRBV3-1 (or the pseudogene TRBV3-2) and TRBJ1-6, with TRBD1 matching 8 bases. J lost 7 bases, V lost 2 bases, and 7 bases had no gene match. This CDR3 has 16 residues. Germline V gene lookup returns CDR1 LGHDT and CDR2 YNNKEL (reference sequence).

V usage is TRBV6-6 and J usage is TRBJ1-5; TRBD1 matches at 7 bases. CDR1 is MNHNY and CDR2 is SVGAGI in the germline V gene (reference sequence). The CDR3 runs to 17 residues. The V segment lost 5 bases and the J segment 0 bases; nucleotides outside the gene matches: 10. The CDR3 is CASSPEGDSYSNQPQHF. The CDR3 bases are TGTGCCAGCAGTCCTGAAGGGGACAGTTATAGCAATCAGCCCCAGCATTTT.

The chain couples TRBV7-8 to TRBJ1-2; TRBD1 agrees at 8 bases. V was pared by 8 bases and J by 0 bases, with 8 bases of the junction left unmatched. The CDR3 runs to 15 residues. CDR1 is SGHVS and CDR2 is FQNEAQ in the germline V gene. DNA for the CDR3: TGTGCCAGCCGAATGGACAGGGAAGCTAACTATGGCTACACCTTC. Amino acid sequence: CASRMDREANYGYTF.

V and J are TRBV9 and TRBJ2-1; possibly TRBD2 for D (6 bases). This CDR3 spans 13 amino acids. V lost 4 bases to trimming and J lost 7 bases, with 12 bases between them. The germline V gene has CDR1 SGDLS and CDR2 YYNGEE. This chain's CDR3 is CASSRGSVNEQFF. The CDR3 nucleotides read TGTGCCAGCAGCCGGGGGAGTGTGAATGAGCAGTTCTTC.

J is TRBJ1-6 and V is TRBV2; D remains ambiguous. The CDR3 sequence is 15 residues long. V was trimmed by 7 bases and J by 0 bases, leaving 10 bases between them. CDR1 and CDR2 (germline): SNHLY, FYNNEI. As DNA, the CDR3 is TGTGCCAGCAAGGACTCGAGCTCCTATAATTCACCCCTCCACTTT. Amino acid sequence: CASKDSSSYNSPLHF.